This is a list of T cell receptor beta chains from one sample in a study of immune evolution from preneoplasia to lung adenocarcinoma. Generated by immunoSEQ multiplex PCR, the TCRdb table keeps only in-frame clones and is missing some. The repertoire holds 10,000 to 14,000 clones, roughly 90% seen once, with roughly 3.6% in the top ten. Sequencing was performed on FFPE invasive lung adenocarcinoma tissue. These receptors were collected from an older person with invasive lung adenocarcinoma. CDR3s leave out the opening cysteine and the closing phenylalanine or tryptophan. D genes are given only for firm matches.

>-|TRBJ2-7|TRBV19
ASSNLGTYEQY
>-|TRBJ2-3|TRBV2
ASSEGPGLDTQY
>-|TRBJ1-4|TRBV25-1
ASSRDHTQKLF
>TRBD2|TRBJ2-3|TRBV5-8
ASSLWGLAGSADTQY
>-|TRBJ2-4|TRBV28
ASSPSRVMNIQY
>-|TRBJ1-2|TRBV15
ATSSLVSGYT
>TRBD1|TRBJ1-2|TRBV28
ASSVGTGWNYGYT
>-|TRBJ2-7|TRBV9
ASSSRLVSEQY
>-|TRBJ2-3|TRBV11-2
ASSLGSRLGTDTQY
>-|TRBJ2-1|TRBV28
ASSLISRDEQF
>-|TRBJ1-3|TRBV28
ASSFPEGGNTIY
>-|TRBJ2-5|TRBV2
ASSEMETQY
>-|TRBJ1-2|TRBV30
AWKPDSWGYT
>TRBD2|TRBJ2-4|TRBV7-2
ASSSRVAGAFGHIQY
>-|TRBJ2-7|TRBV28
ASSLGGAQGRSIGYEQY
>-|TRBJ2-7|TRBV9
ASSGGEGLNEQY
>TRBD1|TRBJ1-4|TRBV5-4
ASSSGQGREKLF
>-|TRBJ2-2|TRBV7-2
ASSLEGAYTGELF
>TRBD1|TRBJ1-2|TRBV28
ASRGQGVYGYT
>TRBD1|TRBJ2-7|TRBV5-8
ASSPWTGLTHEQY
>-|TRBJ1-1|TRBV5-1
ASSLVDMNTEAF
>-|TRBJ1-4|TRBV28
ASSPGTNEKLF
>TRBD2|TRBJ2-7|TRBV18
ASRRLAGPYEQY
>TRBD2|TRBJ2-1|TRBV10-1
ASSPGLAGGSEQF
>TRBD1|TRBJ1-2|TRBV28
ASSSSGTGTNYGYT
>-|TRBJ1-5|TRBV6-5
ASSPQVHSNQPQH
>TRBD2|TRBJ2-1|TRBV11-3
ASSGKGLAMFNEQF
>-|TRBJ1-5|TRBV28
ASSFVSVSNQPQH
>-|TRBJ1-3|TRBV27
ASSRAFSGNTIY
>TRBD1|TRBJ1-1|TRBV10-3
AIRDRDTEAF
>-|TRBJ2-1|TRBV6-1
ASSEALGPHPQF
>-|TRBJ2-3|TRBV2
ASSEAPPGHSPTGTDTQY
>-|TRBJ2-5|TRBV14
ASSQGAGVQETQY
>-|TRBJ2-3|TRBV5-1
ASSLRQMGTDTQY
>TRBD1|TRBJ1-2|TRBV28
ASRLPRDRAYGYT
>-|TRBJ2-1|TRBV11-3
ASSLDGRPSYNEQF
>TRBD2|TRBJ2-1|TRBV27
ASSSPGLAEQF
>-|TRBJ1-1|TRBV9
ASSVVAGLNTEAF
>-|TRBJ1-1|TRBV10-1
ASHGFPNTEAF
>-|TRBJ2-7|TRBV6-1
ASSRVDGYEQY
>-|TRBJ2-1|TRBV29-1
SGGADYYNEQF
>TRBD1|TRBJ2-7|TRBV28
ASSLGTGVYQQY
>-|TRBJ1-1|TRBV30
AWSAQTGNTEAF
>-|TRBJ2-2|TRBV5-4
ASSLGIGVISTGELF
>-|TRBJ2-5|TRBV5-5
ASSLETQY
>TRBD1|TRBJ1-1|TRBV6-5
ASSYRPDREAF
>TRBD1|TRBJ2-7|TRBV7-8
ASSSTGDGFTGQY
>-|TRBJ2-6|TRBV28
ASISALSGANVLT
>-|TRBJ2-7|TRBV2
ASSETQVSEQY
>TRBD2|TRBJ2-7|TRBV2
ASSERDGRAEGEQY
>-|TRBJ1-1|TRBV4-1
ASSQNDWVEAF